This T cell receptor (beta chain) was identified during a study of blood T cell repertoires in COVID-19. For the study at large: Samples representing acute and convalescent COVID-19 were sourced from the United States, Italy and Spain. PBMCs, B-cell-depleted T cells, or T cells provided the cDNA or gDNA that made up the material.

This CDR3 spans 16 amino acids. Germline CDR1 reads MNHEY; CDR2 reads SVGEGT. Unmatched junction bases numbered 16, after V lost 5 bases and J lost 14 bases. As originally analysed: Estimation of nucleated cell counts was performed using reference gene primer amplification. Sequenced by immunoSEQ multiplex PCR; TCRdb stores in-frame clones only, minus some. The V and J calls and clone size were taken over from that table, and D and trimming were inferred from the DNA. This table holds 200,000 to 300,000 clones, about 84% found once. This clone has just one count. The sample was peripheral blood. V usage is TRBV6-2 or TRBV6-3 and J usage is TRBJ1-6; 9 positions agree with TRBD1. The clonotype comes from a man aged 80 or over with acute or convalescent COVID-19. The CDR3 DNA follows: TGTGCCAGCAGTCGACCGGGACAGGGAATGTTTTCGGCCCTCCACTTT. Its protein product is CASSRPGQGMFSALHF.